This T cell receptor (beta chain) was retrieved from a study of T-cell reconstitution after alpha-beta-depleted transplantation in children. After removal of 5 bases from V and 8 bases from J, the junction contained 8 bases not matched to a gene. Germline CDR1 and CDR2: SQVTM and ANQGSEA. This CDR3 region has 12 residues. The TCRbeta library was prepared with unique molecular identifiers. TCRdb called the PCR reads again in MiXCR, with one record for every CDR3 protein. The sample carries about 350,000 distinct CDR3 sequences, about an eighth recorded once. Sequencing used PBMCs, obtained from the stem cell graft. The clonotype originates from a human donor who donated a stem cell graft to a child with Fanconi anemia. The chain joins TRBV29-1 to TRBJ1-2; 7 bases map to TRBD1. DNA of the CDR3: TGCAGCGTTTACAGGGGTTTAGGGGGCTACACCTTC. Translated, it gives CSVYRGLGGYTF.